Listed below are T cell receptor beta chains from one sample, sequenced in a study of cytomegalovirus exposure and HLA in healthy donors. Sequencing used immunoSEQ multiplex PCR; TCRdb keeps in-frame clones, though not all of them. There are about 52,000 clones in the sample; around 50% occur only once, and approximately 12% lies in the top ten. The sequencing sample was made of PBMCs. These receptors originate from a human donor in good health. Each CDR3 is given with its conserved first and last residue. Each record gives: V gene, clone size, D gene, J gene, CDR3 DNA, CDR3 protein. D genes are given only for firm matches. Part of the rows lack a size; the others show once, few, many or a class for expanded clones.

v_gene: TRBV2; abundance: NA; d_gene: NA; j_gene: TRBJ1-1; CDR3nt: TGTGCCAGCAGTCCCGGGGGGGGAGGCACTGAAGCTTTCTTT; CDR3aa: CASSPGGGGTEAFF
v_gene: TRBV7-3; abundance: few; d_gene: NA; j_gene: TRBJ2-7; CDR3nt: TGTGCCAGCAGCTTAACTGGGGGGAGCTCCTACGAGCAGTACTTC; CDR3aa: CASSLTGGSSYEQYF
v_gene: TRBV4-1; abundance: NA; d_gene: NA; j_gene: TRBJ1-6; CDR3nt: TGCGCCAGCAGCCAAGAAAGCAGGGGTGAAGGATCACCCCTCCACTTT; CDR3aa: CASSQESRGEGSPLHF
v_gene: TRBV23-1; abundance: NA; d_gene: NA; j_gene: TRBJ2-1; CDR3nt: TGCGCCAGCAGTCCACAAGGCCCCTGGACATACAATGAGCAGTTCTTC; CDR3aa: CASSPQGPWTYNEQFF
v_gene: TRBV29-1; abundance: few; d_gene: NA; j_gene: TRBJ1-1; CDR3nt: TGCAGCGTGCCCAGCAATTGGGGGCGGGTCAGGAATGAAGCTTTCTTT; CDR3aa: CSVPSNWGRVRNEAFF
v_gene: TRBV5-1; abundance: NA; d_gene: TRBD2; j_gene: TRBJ2-1; CDR3nt: TGCGCCAGCAGTTTGGGACTAGGGAGGCATGAGCAGTTCTTC; CDR3aa: CASSLGLGRHEQFF
v_gene: TRBV7-9; abundance: NA; d_gene: NA; j_gene: TRBJ2-1; CDR3nt: TGTGCCAGCAGCGCAGACTCAAACAATGAGCAGTTCTTC; CDR3aa: CASSADSNNEQFF
v_gene: TRBV7-3; abundance: NA; d_gene: NA; j_gene: TRBJ2-3; CDR3nt: TGTGCCAGCAGCTCGGGGGGCCCAGATACGCAGTATTTT; CDR3aa: CASSSGGPDTQYF
v_gene: TRBV4-3; abundance: once; d_gene: NA; j_gene: TRBJ2-3; CDR3nt: TGCGCCAGCAGCCAAGTGAGCAGGGGCGCGCAGTATTTT; CDR3aa: CASSQVSRGAQYF
v_gene: TRBV7-2; abundance: few; d_gene: NA; j_gene: TRBJ1-1; CDR3nt: TGTGCCAGCAGCTTAGGGGCGTTGTTTGAAGCTTTCTTT; CDR3aa: CASSLGALFEAFF
v_gene: TRBV29-1; abundance: NA; d_gene: NA; j_gene: TRBJ2-2; CDR3nt: TGCAGCGTTGGCAGGGTAGGATCTACCCGGGAGCTGTTTTTT; CDR3aa: CSVGRVGSTRELFF
v_gene: TRBV4-3; abundance: once; d_gene: TRBD1; j_gene: TRBJ1-4; CDR3nt: TGCGCCAGCAGCCAGGGACAGGGGCCTCGGTTTAATGAAAAACTGTTTTTT; CDR3aa: CASSQGQGPRFNEKLFF
v_gene: TRBV7-9; abundance: NA; d_gene: NA; j_gene: TRBJ1-4; CDR3nt: TGTGCCAGCAGCCGCAGTGCAACTAATGAAAAACTGTTTTTT; CDR3aa: CASSRSATNEKLFF
v_gene: TRBV9; abundance: NA; d_gene: TRBD2; j_gene: TRBJ2-2; CDR3nt: TGTGCCAGCAGCTTTCAACGGACTAGTACAAACACCGGGGAGCTGTTTTTT; CDR3aa: CASSFQRTSTNTGELFF
v_gene: TRBV6-5; abundance: medium-sized; d_gene: NA; j_gene: TRBJ2-7; CDR3nt: TGTGCCAGCAAGTCAGGGGGCGGGGGCTCCTACGAGCAGTACTTC; CDR3aa: CASKSGGGGSYEQYF
v_gene: TRBV25-1; abundance: NA; d_gene: TRBD1; j_gene: TRBJ1-6; CDR3nt: TGTGCCAGCAGGGTCCGGGACAGCAATTCACCCCTCCACTTT; CDR3aa: CASRVRDSNSPLHF
v_gene: TRBV29-1; abundance: once; d_gene: TRBD1; j_gene: TRBJ1-2; CDR3nt: TGCAGCGCGGACAGGGGGAACTATGGCTACACCTTC; CDR3aa: CSADRGNYGYTF
v_gene: TRBV30; abundance: medium-sized; d_gene: NA; j_gene: TRBJ2-1; CDR3nt: TGTGCCTGGAGTGTAGCAGGGGTGAATGAGCAGTTCTTC; CDR3aa: CAWSVAGVNEQFF
v_gene: TRBV7-2; abundance: NA; d_gene: TRBD2; j_gene: TRBJ2-3; CDR3nt: TGTGCCAGCAGCAACTCAGGGACTAGCGGACCAGATACGCAGTATTTT; CDR3aa: CASSNSGTSGPDTQYF
v_gene: TRBV30; abundance: NA; d_gene: NA; j_gene: TRBJ1-1; CDR3nt: TGTGCCTGGAGTGAGGGGCTAAACACTGAAGCTTTCTTT; CDR3aa: CAWSEGLNTEAFF
v_gene: TRBV25-1; abundance: NA; d_gene: NA; j_gene: TRBJ1-2; CDR3nt: TGTGCCAGCGAAGGGGCAGGGCGAACCTCTAACTATGGCTACACCTTC; CDR3aa: CASEGAGRTSNYGYTF
v_gene: TRBV7-2; abundance: NA; d_gene: NA; j_gene: TRBJ1-1; CDR3nt: TGTGCCAGCAGCCTCTTGGGGGGGAACACTGAAGCTTTCTTT; CDR3aa: CASSLLGGNTEAFF
v_gene: TRBV25-1; abundance: NA; d_gene: NA; j_gene: TRBJ2-5; CDR3nt: TGTGCCAGCAGTTTTGACAGGCGGTTGGGGACCCAGTACTTC; CDR3aa: CASSFDRRLGTQYF
v_gene: TRBV6-6; abundance: NA; d_gene: TRBD1; j_gene: TRBJ1-1; CDR3nt: TGTGCCAGCACCCCCTACAGGGGCCAATGGAACACTGAAGCTTTCTTT; CDR3aa: CASTPYRGQWNTEAFF
v_gene: TRBV6-5; abundance: few; d_gene: NA; j_gene: TRBJ1-3; CDR3nt: TGTGCCAGCGCCCGGGGGACCACTGGAAACACCATATATTTT; CDR3aa: CASARGTTGNTIYF
v_gene: TRBV7-9; abundance: once; d_gene: TRBD1; j_gene: TRBJ2-3; CDR3nt: TGTGCCAGCAGCTTAGAGCTTGACAGGGCCCGCGATACGCAGTATTTT; CDR3aa: CASSLELDRARDTQYF
v_gene: TRBV19; abundance: few; d_gene: NA; j_gene: TRBJ1-4; CDR3nt: TGTGCCAGTAGTCCCGGGTGGAAGGAAAAACTGTTTTTT; CDR3aa: CASSPGWKEKLFF
v_gene: TRBV5-1; abundance: NA; d_gene: NA; j_gene: TRBJ1-1; CDR3nt: TGCGCCAGCAGCCCCGGGGGGGGGAACACTGAAGCTTTCTTT; CDR3aa: CASSPGGGNTEAFF
v_gene: TRBV18; abundance: NA; d_gene: NA; j_gene: TRBJ2-3; CDR3nt: TGTGCCAGCTCACCACCGGTAACAATCACAGATACGCAGTATTTT; CDR3aa: CASSPPVTITDTQYF
v_gene: TRBV10-2; abundance: few; d_gene: NA; j_gene: TRBJ1-5; CDR3nt: TGCGCCAGCAGTGAGAGGTCGCGCGGCGGTCAGCCCCAGCATTTT; CDR3aa: CASSERSRGGQPQHF
v_gene: TRBV4-1; abundance: NA; d_gene: NA; j_gene: TRBJ1-5; CDR3nt: TGCGCCAGCAGCCAGACAGAACATAGCAATCAGCCCCAGCATTTT; CDR3aa: CASSQTEHSNQPQHF
v_gene: TRBV6-6; abundance: NA; d_gene: NA; j_gene: TRBJ1-5; CDR3nt: TGTGCCAGCAGTTACTCGAGTCAGCCCCAGCATTTT; CDR3aa: CASSYSSQPQHF
v_gene: TRBV11-2; abundance: few; d_gene: NA; j_gene: TRBJ1-2; CDR3nt: TGTGCCAGCAGACATGCGAGGGGGAGTGGTGGCTACACCTTC; CDR3aa: CASRHARGSGGYTF
v_gene: TRBV18; abundance: NA; d_gene: NA; j_gene: TRBJ2-3; CDR3nt: TGTGCCAGCTCACCGATTACCCCCTTAGGGGCGGGCACAGATACGCAGTATTTT; CDR3aa: CASSPITPLGAGTDTQYF
v_gene: TRBV7-8; abundance: few; d_gene: NA; j_gene: TRBJ2-1; CDR3nt: TGTGCCAGCAGCTGGCCCAATCGTGAGCAGTTCTTC; CDR3aa: CASSWPNREQFF
v_gene: TRBV5-4; abundance: NA; d_gene: TRBD2; j_gene: TRBJ2-3; CDR3nt: TGTGCCAGCAGCGCGGGACTAGCGGGGCTCACAGATACGCAGTATTTT; CDR3aa: CASSAGLAGLTDTQYF
v_gene: TRBV2; abundance: NA; d_gene: NA; j_gene: TRBJ1-1; CDR3nt: TGTGCCAGCAGTCAGCAGGGTACTGGGGACACTGAAGCTTTCTTT; CDR3aa: CASSQQGTGDTEAFF
v_gene: TRBV13; abundance: NA; d_gene: NA; j_gene: TRBJ2-1; CDR3nt: TGTGCCAGCAGCTTACTTATGGCAGGCAGCGGGTTTAATGAGCAGTTCTTC; CDR3aa: CASSLLMAGSGFNEQFF